This TCR beta chain was sequenced for a study of OX40 agonist ivuxolimab in advanced cancers. In the study overall: The study reported partial responses in three patients: one hepatocellular carcinoma, two cutaneous melanoma.

Assay used: immunoSEQ multiplex PCR; TCRdb lists only in-frame clones, some missing. The sample shows about 82,000 clones, approximately 86% of them seen only once. CDR3 size: 16 residues. The germline V gene has CDR1 SGHTA and CDR2 FQGTGA. J lost 5 bases, V lost 0 bases, and 10 bases had no gene match. A remark on this clone: What it binds is unknown.

Points from the study as a whole: Relatively little clonal expansion, among the lowest observed, appeared in partial responders at 0.1-3.0 mg/kg. Blood T cells, both CD4+ and CD8+, expanded clonally by week 6 at 0.1 to 3.0 mg/kg.

The V and J genes are TRBV7-3 and TRBJ2-7; 7 bases match TRBD2. Material: CD4+ or CD8+ T cells sorted from blood, obtained in a trial of the OX40 agonist ivuxolimab. The clonotype originates from an adult with an advanced solid tumor such as melanoma, head and neck, liver or kidney cancer. The CDR3 loop reads CASSLTSPASGNEQYF. For the CDR3, the DNA is TGTGCCAGCAGCTTAACCTCCCCCGCTAGCGGTAACGAGCAGTACTTC.